This T cell receptor beta chain derives from a study of cytomegalovirus exposure and HLA in healthy donors (dated by TCRdb to about 2017). With respect to the entire study: According to an earlier analysis of several hundred of the donors, 150 million to 200 million T cells yielded some 120 million unique TCR beta sequences and 276 Gb of sequence data. An early release that covered roughly 600 HLA-typed donors contained about 300 gigabases of sequencing data and about 84 million unique TCR sequences. Among the roughly 400 genotyped donors, around 81% belonged to the genetic ancestry cluster associated with self-reported Caucasian donors. The study aimed to test whether cataloging public T cell receptors could reveal signatures of past pathogen exposure. The study profiled the T cell repertoires of about 720 subjects by immunosequencing and related them to cytomegalovirus serostatus. In addition to the first cohort of approximately 650 subjects, a separate validation cohort of approximately 130 different subjects was used. To predict cytomegalovirus infection status, the study brought together high-throughput TCR immunosequencing, statistical association of individual TCRs with disease status, and machine learning. In a later analysis, previously published TCR beta repertoires from more than 500 donors were re-analyzed and high-resolution HLA genotyping was added so that TCR occurrence patterns could be studied. Rather than drawing on any new phenotypic data, the later analysis identified candidate immune exposures from TCR beta sequences and the way those sequences occurred across donors. An earlier analysis of 450 to 750 of the donors used high-throughput TCR beta sequencing to judge whether each TCR beta V gene segment behaved as functional or pseudogenic. Donor age, sex, ethnicity and CMV serostatus were collected together with the repertoire data. A later genetic analysis took genome-wide SNP genotypes for about three fifths of the 666 donors and used that subset as a discovery cohort. Every discovery cohort repertoire had been produced on one sequencing platform. HLA typing covered class I and class II loci at four-digit resolution. Typing coverage varied by locus: roughly 629-640 donors for A, B, C, DRB1 and DQB1; around 560 for DQA1; over 600 for DPA1; roughly 450 for DPB1. Several DR-DQ haplotypes were treated as single units for association and clustering because of strong linkage in the cohort. Across approximately 420 genotyped donors of the cohort, an average of approximately 240,000 unique TCR beta nucleotide sequences per donor were sequenced, and about a sixth of those sequences were non-productive. Broader findings and caveats from the paper: The classifier was reported to diagnose cytomegalovirus status with high specificity and sensitivity in both the original cohort and the validation cohort. In vitro tests confirmed that a few of the cytomegalovirus-associated TCR beta chains recognize cytomegalovirus antigens. Most TCR sequences were observed very rarely across donors, whereas some public TCRs were present in many individuals. A further reported finding was that TCR beta sequences accurately predicted the HLA-A and HLA-B alleles for most subjects in the first cohort. According to a later analysis, parvovirus B19, influenza, CMV and Epstein-Barr virus appeared linked to several top co-occurrence clusters. A later genetic analysis reported fewer N-insertions in productive TCRs among donors in an Asian-associated ancestry cluster than the roughly 620-donor mean. Some 15 rarely observed V segments, including chromosome 9 orphons, were excluded from the earlier analysis of some 590 of the donors because counts were too low. An earlier analysis of 587 of the donors showed that most TCR beta V segments appeared in productive rearrangements either about 90% or about 30% of the time, which broadly matched IMGT annotations. Only TCR beta chains were sequenced in this cohort, and the absence of alpha or paired-chain data limited detectable features. The sequencing pipeline was judged likely to have produced a cluster of highly shared sequence variants as a technical artifact. Because HLA typing was unavailable for some donors at each locus, only the typed subset was used in association tests. In a later analysis, HLA-associated TCR beta chains were found to be more clonally expanded and to have lower generation probabilities than equally common non-associated chains. When HLA alleles, especially DR and DQ, strongly co-occurred, attributing TCR associations to individual alleles was difficult. Roughly uniform sequencing depth across donors was assumed in presence/absence analyses, although this assumption may not hold. The authors suggested that the approach could potentially be extended to other disease states and immunological phenotypes. The study listed 170 or so TCR beta chains as associated with cytomegalovirus. Immune exposure information for the cohort was limited to CMV serostatus. Correlated functional status among segregating V segments might reflect linkage disequilibrium, but an unknown experimental factor could not be ruled out. A later analysis associated about 18,000 TCR beta sequences with specific HLA alleles at a false discovery rate of 0.05. V-gene and J-gene trimming of TCR beta chains was associated with a missense DCLRE1C variant in a later genetic analysis, and the association was replicated in an independent cohort. In a later analysis, the rate of TCR association differed among HLA loci, with DRB1 alleles having the most associated TCRs and HLA-C alleles having the fewest. A later analysis found that most CMV-associated TCR beta chains appeared HLA-restricted, with HLA associations seemingly driven largely by CMV exposure.

This clone occurred a few times. Its antigen is unknown. The sample holds no much larger clone one base away, and base qualities are not on file. Libraries came from the immunoSEQ multiplex PCR assay. For the multiplex PCR, a mixture combining 60 forward primers for TCR Vbeta segments and 13 reverse primers for TCR Jbeta segments was used. A multiplex PCR assay on genomic DNA amplified the CDR3 region of rearranged TCR beta genes. Amplified TCR beta libraries were sequenced as 87-base-pair reads on the Illumina HiSeq System. Per the authors' processing: In a later analysis, tens of millions of unique TCR beta chains were counted across the 690 or so repertoires, and approximately 9.9 million of these chains were shared by at least two donors. To remove PCR and sequencing errors, raw reads were error-corrected and collapsed into unique sequences using a nearest-neighbor algorithm that merged closely related sequences. Alignment of CDR3 sequences to IMGT reference sequences was used to assign V, D and J gene segments. For a sequence to be retained, at least a six-nucleotide match to both a V gene segment and a J gene segment was required. Rearrangements were called productive when the CDR3 lacked stop codons and stayed in frame with V and J; all others were non-productive. CDR3 was defined by IMGT convention, running from the second conserved V-encoded cysteine to the conserved J-encoded phenylalanine. Sequences without an unambiguous match to a single V gene segment were excluded from the earlier analysis of several hundred of the donors. An earlier analysis of several hundred of the donors classified V segments as functional when productive rearrangements were above 56.7% and as segregating when the standard deviation between donors was above 5%. A statistical classification framework was built to diagnose cytomegalovirus status from the catalog of TCR beta chain sequences. In a later analysis, V and J genes were assigned by comparing TCR nucleotide sequences against IMGT/GENE-DB human TR gene sequences. Using the TCRdist pipeline, a later analysis assigned CDR3 sequences along with most-parsimonious VDJ recombination scenarios. A later analysis defined each TCR beta chain by its CDR3 amino acid sequence plus V-gene family, and excluded reads lacking a unique V-gene family. As a way to deal with suspected cross-contamination and a sequencing artifact, a later analysis dropped 450 to 600 nucleotide sequences that were highly shared and had low generation probability. For each public chain, a later analysis derived a clonal expansion index from normalized ranks of inferred template counts within each repertoire. A later analysis computed generation probabilities with a VDJ recombination model fitted to out-of-frame rearrangements, and checked the results against IGoR. In a later analysis, hypergeometric tests were used to score TCR-TCR, TCR-HLA and TCR-CMV co-occurrence, with a repertoire-size bias correction applied to TCR pairs. To estimate false discovery rates, a later analysis permuted the HLA or CMV assignments 20 times. In a later analysis, co-occurring TCRs were grouped using DBSCAN, and TCRdist sequence similarity was added for clustering within HLA-allele-positive subsets. Co-occurrence clustering excluded repertoires with fewer than 30,000 or more than 120,000 public chains, plus five with anomalous nucleotide sharing. The immuneACCESS repertoire file appears here via TCRdb, limited to in-frame rearrangements. These files lack a portion of the clones; in checked studies, under half of the deficit traces to unresolved V genes, and the cause of the others is not known. V, J and clone size derive from that table, while D and trimming were established from the DNA sequence. In all, the sample holds roughly 100,000 clones, and 50% to 70% of those were seen once. The ten largest clonotypes hold about 4.9% of the sample.

The cohort consisted of some 730 healthy bone marrow donors. Cohort members were all nominally healthy when sampled, although unrecorded immune exposures were likely present. CMV serostatus was positive for more than 250 and negative for about 50% of the roughly 700 cohort members, and was not recorded for this donor. Each donor provided a peripheral blood sample, and peripheral blood mononuclear cells were used for TCR beta sequencing. The Qiagen DNeasy Blood Extraction Kit was used to extract genomic DNA from the blood cell samples. The sample taken for sequencing was PBMCs. The clonotype was recovered from a human donor in good health.

The nucleotides are TGTGCCAGCGGGACAGGGGCTAACTATGGCTACACCTTC. The translation is CASGTGANYGYTF. This receptor chain uses TRBV18 and TRBJ1-2, with 10 central nucleotides matching TRBD1. Trimming removed 8 bases from V and 0 bases from J; the gene matches leave 0 bases unexplained. CDR3 length: 13 amino acids, cysteine to phenylalanine. Only the CDR3 region is kept as DNA, spanning 39 bases read in frame from base 1. The germline V gene encodes CDR1 KGHSH and CDR2 LQKENI.